This T cell receptor (beta chain) is drawn from a study of cytomegalovirus exposure and HLA in healthy donors. Overall study findings and caveats: The likely explanation for a cluster of highly shared sequence variants was sequencing artifact.

About this clone: Its specificity is unknown.

This PCR relied on a set of 60 Vbeta primers and 13 Jbeta primers. Sequencing used immunoSEQ multiplex PCR; TCRdb keeps in-frame clones, though not all of them. The sample yields around 150,000 clones, approximately 78% seen once. The CDR3 loop spans 12 amino acids. The sequenced material came from PBMCs. The clonotype originates from a woman between 45 and 65 years old in good health and CMV-seropositive. The chain uses TRBV21-1 and TRBJ1-5. TRBV21-1 is noted as a pseudogene. CDR3 region: CASSKDGEPQHF. The CDR3 bases are TGTGCCAGCAGCAAAGACGGGGAGCCCCAGCATTTT.